Each of the 22 T cell receptor beta chains below was sequenced from the same sample in a study of response to subunit inactivated influenza vaccine. TCRdb ran MiXCR on the RT-PCR reads and lists one entry per CDR3 protein. Among fewer than 750,000 distinct CDR3 sequences, approximately 15% were seen once, and the ten largest hold over 8.5%. This material consisted of PBMCs from blood, taken 11 to 12 days after vaccination. The receptors stem from a man aged 45-65 years who received an inactivated influenza vaccine.

This chain joins TRBV7-2 and TRBJ1-2, with D hard to call. The length of the CDR3 is 13 residues. CDR1 and CDR2 from the germline V gene are SGHTA and FQGNSA. Trimming took 5 bases from V and 8 from J, leaving 15 bases between them. CDR3 coding DNA: TGTGCCAGCAGCCCACGACGCACAGAAGGCTACACCTTC. Translating gives CASSPRRTEGYTF.

As regards this clonotype: At one boundary the junction diverges from the germline segment, which might be a read error. V usage is TRBV5-1 and J usage is TRBJ1-6; TRBD1 aligns across 7 bases. This CDR3 contains 16 residues. Germline CDR1 and CDR2: SGHRS and YFSETQ. The CDR3 nucleotides are TGCGTCAGCAGCTTGGACAGGAGCTCCTATAATTCACCCCTCCACTTT. Its translation: CVSSLDRSSYNSPLHF. Filled out from reference TRBV5-1 and TRBJ1-6, the complete variable domain reads KAGVTQTPRYLIKTRGQQVTLSCSPISGHRSVSWYQQTPGQGLQFLFEYFSETQRNKGNFPGRFSGRQFSNSRSEMNVSTLELGDSALYLCVSSLDRSSYNSPLHFGNGTRLTVT.

This chain joins TRBV6-2 or TRBV6-3 and TRBJ2-3; D tentatively fits TRBD1 or TRBD2 (6 bases each). The CDR3 consists of 21 residues. CDR1 and CDR2 from the germline V gene are MNHEY and SVGEGT. V was pared by 0 bases and J by 5 bases, with 30 bases between. CDR3 loop: CASSYSNPVRPGAVLEDTQYF. CDR3 DNA: TGTGCCAGCAGTTACTCGAACCCCGTACGGCCGGGGGCTGTGCTGGAAGATACGCAGTATTTT.

V and J are TRBV2 and TRBJ2-5, with a weak D call TRBD1 (6 bases). Looked up from germline, CDR1 is SNHLY and CDR2 is FYNNEI. The CDR3 has 15 residues. Trimming cost V 5 bases and J 1 base, with 14 bases left between them. Here the CDR3 reads CASSYGTPPQETQYF. CDR3 DNA sequence: TGTGCCAGCAGTTACGGGACACCTCCCCAAGAGACCCAGTACTTC. Full variable domain (remainder filled in from reference TRBV2 and TRBJ2-5): EPEVTQTPSHQVTQMGQEVILRCVPISNHLYFYWYRQILGQKVEFLVSFYNNEISEKSEIFDDQFSVERPDGSNFTLKIRSTKLEDSAMYFCASSYGTPPQETQYFGPGTRLLVL.

This clonotype was seen only a few times. The V and J genes are TRBV6-2 or TRBV6-3 and TRBJ2-1, with TRBD2 matching over 15 bases. J gave up 6 bases and V 11 bases, and 5 bases lay outside the gene matches. Looked up from germline, CDR1 is MNHEY and CDR2 is SVGEGT. The CDR3 has 14 residues. For the CDR3, the DNA is TGTGCCGCCCGGACTAGCGGGGGGGCCAATGAGCAGTTCTTC. Its protein product is CAARTSGGANEQFF.

The CDR3, as DNA: TGCAGTGCTAGTGGACTTACGCAGTATTTT. It yields the protein CSASGLTQYF. The rearrangement links TRBV20-1 to TRBJ2-3; a weak D match, TRBD2 (5 bases). Germline lookup yields CDR1 DFQATT and CDR2 SNEGSKA (reference sequence). CDR3 size: 10 residues. V was trimmed by 3 bases and J by 8 bases, leaving 6 bases between them.

This clonotype was counted many times. The chain has TRBV4-1 and TRBJ2-6; a possible D gene is TRBD1 (5 bases). Germline assignment: CDR1 MGHRA and CDR2 YSYEKL. The V gene lost 4 bases and the J gene lost 0 bases, with 13 bases spanning the gap. The CDR3 is 17 amino acids. This CDR3 is CASSLLRTNSGANVLTF. The CDR3 DNA follows: TGCGCCAGCAGCCTACTGCGGACAAACTCTGGGGCCAACGTCCTGACTTTC.

The chain combines TRBV7-3 with TRBJ2-5; weak D call: TRBD1 (5 bases). The CDR3 has 13 amino acids. Germline CDR1 SGHTA, CDR2 FQGTGA. V was shortened by 1 base and J by 5 bases, with 8 bases between the two germline ends. In DNA form, the CDR3 reads TGTGCCAGCAGCTTAAGTAACAGGGAGACCCAGTACTTC. The encoded protein is CASSLSNRETQYF.

The chain recombines TRBV3-1 with TRBJ2-2, with TRBD2 matching 9 bases. The V and J ends lost 4 bases and 4 bases, in that order; junction bases with no gene match: 4. Germline CDR1 is LGHDT and CDR2 is YNNKEL (reference sequence). The CDR3 extends over 15 amino acids. The CDR3 loop is CASSPTSGSTGELFF. CDR3 bases: TGTGCCAGCAGCCCGACTAGCGGCAGCACCGGGGAGCTGTTTTTT.

This clonotype has only a few counts. The chain is built from TRBV23-1 and TRBJ1-5, with 8 positions matching TRBD1. TRBV23-1 is an ORF, with its function uncertain. The ends lost 6 bases at V and 2 bases at J; junction bases unmatched: 12. CDR3 length: 17 amino acids. The CDR3 DNA follows: TGCGCCAGCAGCCCGTGGACAGGGAGTAAAGGCAATCAGCCCCAGCATTTT. Its translation: CASSPWTGSKGNQPQHF.

A few counts support this clonotype. V is TRBV6-5 and J is TRBJ2-5; a possible D gene is TRBD2 (7 bases). Per the germline V gene, CDR1 is MNHEY and CDR2 is SVGAGI. V was cut by 1 base and J by 5 bases, with 14 bases left in between. The CDR3 consists of 15 residues. Here the CDR3 reads CASSYFQRGAETQYF. DNA for the CDR3: TGTGCCAGCAGTTACTTCCAACGGGGGGCCGAGACCCAGTACTTC.

CDR3 in amino acids: CASSLVGETEAFF. CDR3 DNA sequence: TGTGCCAGCAGTTTGGTGGGGGAGACTGAAGCTTTCTTT. The rearrangement links TRBV12-3 or TRBV12-4 to TRBJ1-1; a weak D match, TRBD1 (5 bases). Between the trimmed V and J ends, which lost 3 bases and 5 bases, there was a span of 10 bases. This CDR3 is 13 amino acids long.

This chain joins TRBV12-3 or TRBV12-4 and TRBJ2-1, with TRBD2 matching 12 bases. The CDR3 has 15 residues. With V trimmed by 6 bases and J by 9 bases, 9 bases remained unmatched. The CDR3 loop is CASRLAGGDLGEQFF. CDR3 DNA sequence: TGTGCCAGCAGACTAGCGGGAGGTGATTTGGGTGAGCAGTTCTTC.

The V gene is TRBV10-3, the J gene TRBJ1-1; possible D gene TRBD1, 6 bases. This CDR3 is built from 12 residues. The V gene's germline CDR1 is ENHRY and CDR2 SYGVKD. V gave up 10 bases and J gave up 1 base, with 10 bases separating them. Here the CDR3 reads CATVRGNTEAFF. As DNA, the CDR3 is TGTGCCACCGTCAGGGGGAACACTGAAGCTTTCTTT.

V and J are TRBV20-1 and TRBJ2-3, with 9 bases fitting TRBD2. The CDR3 covers 13 residues. V lost 4 bases, J lost 4 bases, and 3 bases stayed unmatched. Germline loops: CDR1 DFQATT, CDR2 SNEGSKA (reference sequence). The CDR3 DNA reads TGCAGTGCTACCGGACTAGCGCCAGATACGCAGTATTTT. This translates into CSATGLAPDTQYF.

This sequence joins TRBV12-3 or TRBV12-4 and TRBJ2-5; unclear D gene. The CDR3 runs 13 residues. Deletions cut 3 bases from V and 4 bases from J, with 9 bases between. The CDR3 sequence is CASSFAPVETQYF. CDR3 DNA: TGTGCCAGCAGTTTTGCTCCGGTAGAGACCCAGTACTTC.

In its sample, this clonotype was seen once. A much larger clone lies a single base off, so this may be a read error. The J gene is TRBJ2-3, the V gene TRBV20-1; 10 bases line up with TRBD2. The junction had 5 bases not matched to a gene; V was cut back by 0 bases and J by 5 bases. CDR1 is DFQATT and CDR2 is SNEGSKA in the germline V gene (reference sequence). The CDR3 spans 15 residues. This chain's CDR3 is CSARDATSGEDTQYF. DNA of the CDR3: TGCAGTGCTAGAGATGCTACTAGCGGGGAAGATACGCAGTATTTT.

The chain uses TRBV5-1 and TRBJ1-6; D gene ambiguous. CDR1 and CDR2 from the germline V gene are SGHRS and YFSETQ. This CDR3 has 14 amino acids. Trimming removed 0 bases at V and 7 bases at J, with 8 bases between. The CDR3 nucleotides read TGCGCCAGCAGCTTGGACGGAGGGAATTCACCCCTCCACTTT. Its translation is CASSLDGGNSPLHF.

This clonotype was observed a few times. The chain recombines TRBV4-1 with TRBJ2-1, with 10 positions matching TRBD2. Unmatched junction bases numbered 12, after V lost 0 bases and J lost 10 bases. In germline, CDR1 is MGHRA, CDR2 YSYEKL. The CDR3 spans 17 residues. CDR3 sequence reads: CASSQDLGLADLSEQFF. CDR3 nucleotides: TGCGCCAGCAGCCAAGATTTAGGACTAGCGGACCTAAGCGAGCAGTTCTTC.

In its sample, this clonotype was seen many times. The genes are TRBV7-6 and TRBJ2-3; 7 nucleotides agree with TRBD1. The ends lost 2 bases at V and 3 bases at J; junction bases unmatched: 5. Looked up from germline, CDR1 is SGHVS and CDR2 is FNYEAQ. The CDR3 extends over 15 amino acids. In DNA form, the CDR3 reads TGTGCCAGCAGCTTACGTCCACAGGGGACAGATACGCAGTATTTT. It codes for CASSLRPQGTDTQYF.

The gene calls are TRBV3-1 and TRBJ2-2, with D unclear. Looked up from germline, CDR1 is LGHDT and CDR2 is YNNKEL (reference sequence). There are 12 residues in the CDR3. V dropped 5 bases and J dropped 7 bases, with 8 bases sitting between them. The CDR3 spells CASSFANGELFF. The CDR3, as DNA: TGTGCCAGCAGCTTTGCGAACGGGGAGCTGTTTTTT.

This chain connects TRBV7-6 to TRBJ2-5; the D call may be TRBD1 or TRBD2 (5 bases each). Germline lookup yields CDR1 SGHVS and CDR2 FNYEAQ. This CDR3 region has 12 residues. V shed 6 bases and J shed 9 bases, with 14 bases lying between them. This chain's CDR3 is CASSSGPEAQYF. The CDR3 coding sequence is TGTGCCAGCAGTTCAGGGCCGGAGGCCCAGTACTTC.